These T cell receptor beta chains were read from a single sample in a study of memory CD4+ T cells and cytomegalovirus serostatus. Sequencing used immunoSEQ multiplex PCR; TCRdb keeps in-frame clones, though not all of them. The table includes 52,000 or so clones, roughly four fifths detected once. The sequencing sample was made of memory CD4+ T cells from blood. The receptors were gathered from an adult in good health and CMV-seronegative. CDR3s leave out the opening cysteine and the closing phenylalanine or tryptophan. Some rows mark clone size as missing; the rest say once, few, many or name a class of expanded clone.

V gene	J gene	clone size	CDR3 protein
TRBV12-5	TRBJ2-1	.	ASGLGQGSEQF
TRBV5-1	TRBJ1-1	once	ASSLAGNTEAF
TRBV4-1	TRBJ1-3	few	ASSQLTTVGSGNTIY
TRBV6-1	TRBJ1-2	.	ASSEVPDYGYT
TRBV27	TRBJ2-7	.	ASSYRDRVYEQY
TRBV4-1	TRBJ1-3	.	ASSQGTGGRNTIY
TRBV28	TRBJ1-1	.	ASSLHVGNTEAF
TRBV6-1	TRBJ2-7	.	ASSEGSGGFYEQY
TRBV13	TRBJ2-1	.	ASSLRRGTGNEQF
TRBV9	TRBJ2-3	.	ASSVTRDTDTQY
TRBV2	TRBJ2-3	.	ASKGRDYSTDTQY
TRBV4-3	TRBJ2-5	.	ASSQDRARGEETQY
TRBV25-1	TRBJ1-5	once	ASTATGINQPQH
TRBV5-4	TRBJ2-3	.	ASRIGGTGHTDTQY
TRBV5-1	TRBJ2-2	.	ASSLVVARNTGELF
TRBV28	TRBJ2-7	.	ASSLRLAGSPYEQY
TRBV9	TRBJ1-1	.	ASSRWEGPGGEAF
TRBV7-3	TRBJ2-5	.	ASSLIGLAGGQGTQY
TRBV4-3	TRBJ2-7	.	ASSQRTGPYEQY
TRBV5-4	TRBJ1-1	.	ASSFPKNTEAF